Sequencing of this T cell receptor (beta chain) was carried out in a study of blood T cell repertoires in COVID-19. The wider study: Spain, Italy and the United States supplied samples that represented acute and convalescent COVID-19. In each case, the material was cDNA or gDNA derived from T cells, B-cell-depleted T cells, or PBMCs.

CDR3 length: 14 residues. Germline V gene sequence: CDR1 MNHEY, CDR2 SVGAGI. The V and J ends lost 0 bases and 3 bases respectively, with 5 bases between them. TCRdb keeps only in-frame clones here, not all; method: immunoSEQ multiplex PCR. The table records about 190,000 clones, around four fifths of them present only once. The receptor's source is a woman in her thirties or forties with acute or convalescent COVID-19. Sequencing used peripheral blood. The chain couples TRBV6-5 to TRBJ2-2; D gene uncertain. The CDR3 DNA follows: TGTGCCAGCAGTTACTCTTCGGACACCGGGGAGCTGTTTTTT. Translating gives CASSYSSDTGELFF.